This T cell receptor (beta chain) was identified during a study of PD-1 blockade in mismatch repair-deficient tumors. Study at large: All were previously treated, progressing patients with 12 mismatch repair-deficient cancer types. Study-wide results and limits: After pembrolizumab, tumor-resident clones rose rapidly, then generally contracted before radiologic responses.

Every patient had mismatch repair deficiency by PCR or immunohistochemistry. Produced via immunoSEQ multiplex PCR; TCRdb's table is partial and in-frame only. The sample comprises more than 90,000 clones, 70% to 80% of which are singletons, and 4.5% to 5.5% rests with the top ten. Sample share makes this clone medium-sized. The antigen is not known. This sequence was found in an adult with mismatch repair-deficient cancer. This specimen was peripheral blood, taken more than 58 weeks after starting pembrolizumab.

The CDR3 bases are TGTGCCAGTAGTTCCACCAGGGGAAACACTGAAGCTTTCTTT. This codes for CASSSTRGNTEAFF. The chain recombines TRBV19 with TRBJ1-1; possibly TRBD1 for D (6 bases). Trimming removed 5 bases at V and 2 bases at J, with 12 bases between. The CDR3 extends over 14 amino acids. Germline CDR1 reads LNHDA; CDR2 reads SQIVND (reference sequence). Based on the CDR3 plus reference TRBV19 and TRBJ1-1, the full variable domain is DGGITQSPKYLFRKEGQNVTLSCEQNLNHDAMYWYRQDPGQGLRLIYYSQIVNDFQKGDIAEGYSVSREKKESFPLTVTSAQKNPTAFYLCASSSTRGNTEAFFGQGTRLTVV.